The present entry profiles one T cell receptor beta chain with its context. The antigen remains unidentified. The CDR3 extends over 17 amino acids. Sequencing used immunoSEQ multiplex PCR; TCRdb keeps in-frame clones, though not all of them. The sample yields 60,000 to 80,000 clones, roughly 80% seen once. The data were taken from a study of OX40 agonist ivuxolimab in advanced cancers. Findings and limits, study-wide: CD8+ T cells averaged more expanded clones than CD4+.

The chain combines TRBV21-1 with TRBJ2-1; the table's D call, TRBD2, was not checked against the DNA. TRBV21-1 is flagged as a pseudogene. This TCR derives from an adult with an advanced solid tumor such as melanoma, head and neck, liver or kidney cancer. The sequenced sample was CD4+ or CD8+ T cells sorted from blood, obtained in a trial of the OX40 agonist ivuxolimab. The DNA for the CDR3 is TGTGCCAGCAGCACCCGATTCGGGGATAGCTCCTACAATGAGCAGTTCTTC. Protein sequence: CASSTRFGDSSYNEQFF.